The 26 T cell receptor beta chains listed next were all sequenced from one sample in a study of CD8 T cells in Susac syndrome. RNA, at roughly 0.5 to 1 ug, was reverse transcribed with random hexamers. MiXCR, applied by TCRdb to the immunoSEQ multiplex PCR reads, yields one record per CDR3 protein. The sample has 200,000 or so distinct CDR3 sequences; 80% to 95% are singletons. Material for sequencing was CD8+ T cells from PBMCs. The origin of the receptors is a human donor with multiple sclerosis.

The chain employs TRBV29-1 and TRBJ2-1; no reliable D call. V was trimmed by 8 bases and J by 2 bases, leaving 16 bases between them. The V gene's germline CDR1 is SQVTM and CDR2 ANQGSEA. The CDR3 is made up of 14 amino acids. In DNA, the CDR3 is TGCAGCCTCCGCCTCGGCAGCGCCTACAATGAGCAGTTCTTC. As protein: CSLRLGSAYNEQFF.

A single count supports this clonotype. The rearrangement uses TRBV29-1 and TRBJ1-2, with D tentatively TRBD1 (5 bases). V was cut by 6 bases and J by 6 bases, with 17 bases left in between. Germline assignment: CDR1 SQVTM and CDR2 ANQGSEA. The CDR3 sequence is 13 residues long. The CDR3: CSVPTGGGNGYTF. The CDR3 DNA is TGCAGCGTCCCGACCGGGGGGGGGAATGGCTACACCTTC.

With regard to this clonotype: One end of the junction does not line up with germline, which may come from a read error. The chain links TRBV7-9 to TRBJ1-2; 7 bases align to TRBD1. Germline CDR1 is SEHNR and CDR2 is FQNEAQ (reference sequence). CDR3 length: 11 amino acids. The CDR3 DNA reads TGTGCCAGCAGCCCCAAGGGACAGCCAGACTTC. This sequence encodes CASSPKGQPDF. Complete variable domain (other parts from reference TRBV7-9 and TRBJ1-2): DTGVSQNPRHKITKRGQNVTFRCDPISEHNRLYWYRQTLGQGPEFLTYFQNEAQLEKSRLLSDRFSAERPKGSFSTLEIQRTEQGDSAMYLCASSPKGQPDFGSGTRLTVV.

The count of this clonotype is one. The chain carries TRBV5-4 and TRBJ1-2; possible D gene TRBD1, 5 bases. CDR3 length: 13 residues. CDR1 SGHNT and CDR2 YYREEE come from the germline V gene (reference sequence). With 5 bases removed from V and 6 bases from J, the gap between germline ends came to 14 bases. The CDR3 loop reads CASRSEGIHGYTF. CDR3 bases: TGTGCCAGCAGGTCCGAGGGGATCCATGGCTACACCTTC.

The chain recombines TRBV13 with TRBJ2-5; 8 positions match TRBD2. V dropped 1 base and J dropped 5; count of bases not matched to a gene: 9. The CDR3 sequence is 16 residues long. Germline CDR1 PRHDT, CDR2 FYEKMQ (reference sequence). DNA for the CDR3: TGTGCCAGCAGCTTAGCAGCGGGAGAAATCTTGGAGACCCAGTACTTC. Residues: CASSLAAGEILETQYF.

This clonotype was observed once. The rearrangement links TRBV19 to TRBJ1-2; D remains unclear. V was pared by 9 bases and J by 0 bases, with 8 bases between. CDR1 is LNHDA and CDR2 is SQIVND in the germline V gene (reference sequence). CDR3 length equals 12 residues. In nucleotides, the CDR3 is TGTGCCAGCGCGAGAGCTAACTATGGCTACACCTTC. It specifies CASARANYGYTF.

V gene TRBV27 combines with J gene TRBJ2-7; D not resolved. V lost 3 bases and J lost 2, with 11 bases in between. Germline assignment: CDR1 MNHEY and CDR2 SMNVEV (reference sequence). CDR3 length: 14 residues. CDR3 nucleotides: TGTGCCAGCAGTTTGACGGTACGCGCCTACGAGCAGTACTTC. Protein product: CASSLTVRAYEQYF.

V and J are TRBV12-3 or TRBV12-4 and TRBJ2-5; TRBD2 matches at 10 bases. Trimming at V came to 1 base and at J to 5 bases, leaving 4 bases not matched to a gene. The CDR3 is 15 residues long. CDR3 residues: CASSLGAGGRETQYF. DNA of the CDR3: TGTGCCAGCAGTTTAGGAGCGGGGGGGCGGGAGACCCAGTACTTC.

The chain links TRBV24-1 to TRBJ2-7, with D uncertain. The germline V gene encodes CDR1 KGHDR and CDR2 SFDVKD. Between the trimmed V and J ends, which lost 2 bases and 3 bases, there was a span of 4 bases. The CDR3 length is 12 residues. The CDR3 region has the DNA TGTGCCACCAGTGATTCGGACTACGAGCAGTACTTC. Residues: CATSDSDYEQYF.

This chain links TRBV19 with TRBJ1-2; D unresolved. The CDR3 runs 14 residues. V lost 2 bases to trimming and J lost 0 bases, with 7 bases between them. The germline V gene encodes CDR1 LNHDA and CDR2 SQIVND (reference sequence). CDR3 sequence (DNA): TGTGCCAGTAGTATATCTACCTCTAACTATGGCTACACCTTC. It translates to CASSISTSNYGYTF. Full variable domain (outside the CDR3, taken from reference TRBV19 and TRBJ1-2): DGGITQSPKYLFRKEGQNVTLSCEQNLNHDAMYWYRQDPGQGLRLIYYSQIVNDFQKGDIAEGYSVSREKKESFPLTVTSAQKNPTAFYLCASSISTSNYGYTFGSGTRLTVV.

The DNA for the CDR3 is TGTGCCAGTAGTACAAACGGGTATTGGAGCACAGATACGCAGTATTTT. Translated, it gives CASSTNGYWSTDTQYF. The chain recombines TRBV19 with TRBJ2-3; no definite D call. Per germline, CDR1 LNHDA and CDR2 SQIVND (reference sequence). This CDR3 region has 16 residues. V shed 4 bases and J shed 0 bases, with 14 bases lying between them.

This clonotype appeared a few times. The chain has TRBV11-2 and TRBJ2-2; D is unresolved. V lost 5 bases to trimming and J lost 3 bases, with 19 bases between them. CDR3 length: 17 amino acids. Germline values: CDR1 SGHAT, CDR2 FQNNGV. CDR3: CASSPPSLVSHTGELFF. DNA of the CDR3: TGTGCCAGCAGCCCACCCAGTTTGGTTTCCCACACCGGGGAGCTGTTTTTT.

Only one count was recorded for this clonotype. The rearrangement joins TRBV12-5 to TRBJ1-1; D call uncertain. The CDR3 contains 14 residues. V was cut by 0 bases and J by 7 bases, with 12 bases left in between. The germline V gene encodes CDR1 LGHNT and CDR2 FRNRAP. The DNA of the CDR3 is TGTGCTAGTGGTTTGGTAAACGGACCGGGTGAAGCTTTCTTT. The encoded protein is CASGLVNGPGEAFF.

This chain connects TRBV20-1 to TRBJ2-2; 14 bases line up with TRBD2. CDR1 and CDR2 (germline): DFQATT, SNEGSKA (reference sequence). J was trimmed by 3 bases and V by 5 bases; bases with no gene match: 20. The CDR3 extends over 21 amino acids. In nucleotides, the CDR3 is TGCAGTGCTTTCGACAGGGAGACCGGGACTAGCGGGAGAACCGACACCGGGGAGCTGTTTTTT. Its translation: CSAFDRETGTSGRTDTGELFF.

The V gene is TRBV6-2 or TRBV6-3, the J gene TRBJ1-1; D gene uncertain. Germline V gene data show CDR1 as MNHEY and CDR2 as SVGEGT. CDR3 length: 18 residues. Deletions cut 0 bases from V and 0 bases from J, with 17 bases between. The CDR3 region has the DNA TGTGCCAGCAGTTACTCGAGAAGGACGGCTACTATGAACACTGAAGCTTTCTTT. Protein sequence: CASSYSRRTATMNTEAFF.

J is TRBJ2-1 and V is TRBV2, with D tentatively TRBD1 (5 bases). The length of the CDR3 is 14 residues. With 8 bases removed from V and 8 bases from J, the gap between germline ends came to 19 bases. Germline V gene data show CDR1 as SNHLY and CDR2 as FYNNEI. In DNA, the CDR3 is TGTGCCAGCGATAGGGGTGGGGATTCAGATGAGCAGTTCTTC. Translating gives CASDRGGDSDEQFF.

This clonotype was seen only a few times. This chain uses TRBV5-6 with TRBJ2-7; D possibly corresponds to TRBD1 (6 bases). V was trimmed by 1 base and J by 1 base, leaving 9 bases between them. Germline-derived CDR1 and CDR2 are SGHDT and YYEEEE. CDR3 length: 14 residues. The CDR3 loop is CASSLIRGSYEQYF. CDR3 DNA sequence: TGTGCCAGCAGCTTGATCAGGGGATCCTACGAGCAGTACTTC.

CDR3 in DNA: TGTGCCAGCAGCCCCCAGGGCGGACTAGCGGACCTCCACCTAGCCAAAAACATTCAGTACTTC. Its protein is CASSPQGGLADLHLAKNIQYF. This chain connects TRBV7-8 to TRBJ2-4; 10 nucleotides agree with TRBD2. J gave up 0 bases and V 5 bases, and 19 bases lay outside the gene matches. The CDR3 runs 21 residues. CDR1 and CDR2 (germline): SGHVS, FQNEAQ.

V and J are TRBV6-2 or TRBV6-3 and TRBJ2-7, with D tentatively TRBD1 (6 bases). The germline CDR1 and CDR2 sequences are MNHEY and SVGEGT. This CDR3 is built from 14 residues. Trimming took off 2 bases at V and 1 base at J, with 9 bases between the two ends. The DNA of the CDR3 is TGTGCCAGCAGTTACCGGGACACATCCTACGAGCAGTACTTC. Translating it yields CASSYRDTSYEQYF.

V gene TRBV30 combines with J gene TRBJ2-7, with TRBD2 matching 8 bases. This CDR3 has 14 amino acids. CDR1 is GTSNPN, CDR2 SVGIG, per germline (reference sequence). The V and J ends lost 6 bases and 6 bases, in that order; junction bases with no gene match: 13. The CDR3 DNA follows: TGTGCCTGTTCGATAGCGGGACTCCTGCTCGAGCAGTACTTC. Its translation is CACSIAGLLLEQYF.

This chain uses TRBV19 with TRBJ2-7, with D unclear. CDR1 is LNHDA and CDR2 is SQIVND in the germline V gene (reference sequence). V dropped 4 bases and J dropped 3 bases, with 10 bases sitting between them. The CDR3 length is 13 residues. The CDR3 sequence: CASSTPPYYEQYF. CDR3 sequence (DNA): TGTGCCAGTAGTACTCCCCCATACTACGAGCAGTACTTC.

This clonotype was detected once. This chain links TRBV15 with TRBJ2-2; no reliable D call. Per the germline V gene, CDR1 is LNHNV and CDR2 is YYDKDF (reference sequence). The CDR3 is 12 residues long. V gave up 3 bases and J gave up 6 bases, with 5 bases separating them. The CDR3 nucleotides are TGTGCCACCAGCAGTTGGCCCGGGGAGCTGTTTTTT. It codes for CATSSWPGELFF.

The chain is built from TRBV5-6 and TRBJ1-2; D possibly corresponds to TRBD1 (5 bases). This CDR3 region has 14 residues. The germline V and J ends were trimmed by 4 bases and 8 bases, with 18 bases remaining between them. Germline values: CDR1 SGHDT, CDR2 YYEEEE. This chain's CDR3 is CASSLVGVKYGYTF. The CDR3, as DNA: TGTGCCAGCAGCCTGGTAGGGGTAAAATACGGCTACACCTTC. The full variable domain, with the rest looked up from reference TRBV5-6 and TRBJ1-2, is DAGVTQSPTHLIKTRGQQVTLRCSPKSGHDTVSWYQQALGQGPQFIFQYYEEEERQRGNFPDRFSGHQFPNYSSELNVNALLLGDSALYLCASSLVGVKYGYTFGSGTRLTVV.

This chain connects TRBV2 to TRBJ2-1; the match to TRBD2 covers 9 bases. This CDR3 spans 14 amino acids. V gave up 5 bases and J gave up 6 bases; unmatched junction bases: 5. Germline V gives CDR1 SNHLY, CDR2 FYNNEI. The CDR3 protein is CASSWTSEINEQFF. The CDR3, as DNA: TGTGCCAGCAGTTGGACTAGCGAGATCAATGAGCAGTTCTTC.

The J gene is TRBJ1-4, the V gene TRBV9, with D maybe TRBD1 (5 bases). Trimming cost V 3 bases and J 3 bases, with 12 bases left between them. This CDR3 comprises 15 residues. Per the germline V gene, CDR1 is SGDLS and CDR2 is YYNGEE. The CDR3 DNA is TGTGCCAGCAGCGCGGGCGGGGCTGCTAATGAAAAACTGTTTTTT. Translated: CASSAGGAANEKLFF.

The CDR3 region has the DNA TGTGCCAGCCGGCCTGGCGCCAACTACGAGCAGTACTTC. Protein sequence: CASRPGANYEQYF. The chain carries TRBV27 and TRBJ2-7; D unclear. The CDR3 consists of 13 residues. The germline V and J ends were trimmed by 8 bases and 3 bases, with 14 bases remaining between them. Looked up from germline, CDR1 is MNHEY and CDR2 is SMNVEV (reference sequence).